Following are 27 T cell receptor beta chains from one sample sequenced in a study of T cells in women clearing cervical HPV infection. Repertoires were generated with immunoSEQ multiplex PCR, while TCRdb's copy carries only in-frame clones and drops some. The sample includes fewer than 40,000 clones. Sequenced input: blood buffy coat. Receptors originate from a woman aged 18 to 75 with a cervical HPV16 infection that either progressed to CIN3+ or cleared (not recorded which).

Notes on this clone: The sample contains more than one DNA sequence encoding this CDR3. CDR3 protein: CAWKGRTENTIYF. The sequenced part of the CDR3 DNA is TGTGCCTGGAAGGGCCGAACCGAAAACACC. The genes are TRBV30 and TRBJ1-3; D gene unclear. The missing CDR3 end, 3 residues past where the read stops, is filled in from the germline J gene. CDR3 length equals 13 residues. Trimming took 4 bases from V and 6 from J, leaving 13 bases between them. CDR1 GTSNPN and CDR2 SVGIG come from the germline V gene (reference sequence). Full variable domain (outside the CDR3, taken from reference TRBV30 and TRBJ1-3): SQTIHQWPATLVQPVGSPLSLECTVEGTSNPNLYWYRQAAGRGLQLLFYSVGIGQISSEVPQNLSASRPQDRQFILSSKKLLLSDSGFYLCAWKGRTENTIYFGEGSWLTVV.

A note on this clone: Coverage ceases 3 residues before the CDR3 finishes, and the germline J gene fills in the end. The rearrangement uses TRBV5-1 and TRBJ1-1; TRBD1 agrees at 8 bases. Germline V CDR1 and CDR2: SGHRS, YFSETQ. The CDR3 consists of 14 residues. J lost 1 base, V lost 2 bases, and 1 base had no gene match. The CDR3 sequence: CASSFGQGNTEAFF. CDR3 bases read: TGCGCCAGCAGCTTTGGACAGGGGAACACTGAA.

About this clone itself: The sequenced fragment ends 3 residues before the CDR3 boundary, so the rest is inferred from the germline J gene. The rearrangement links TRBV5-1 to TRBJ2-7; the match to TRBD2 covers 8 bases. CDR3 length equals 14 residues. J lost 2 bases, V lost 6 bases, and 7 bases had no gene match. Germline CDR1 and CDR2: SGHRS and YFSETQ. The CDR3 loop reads CASNPPGGTYEQYF. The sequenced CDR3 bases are TGCGCCAGCAACCCCCCGGGGGGGACCTACGAG.

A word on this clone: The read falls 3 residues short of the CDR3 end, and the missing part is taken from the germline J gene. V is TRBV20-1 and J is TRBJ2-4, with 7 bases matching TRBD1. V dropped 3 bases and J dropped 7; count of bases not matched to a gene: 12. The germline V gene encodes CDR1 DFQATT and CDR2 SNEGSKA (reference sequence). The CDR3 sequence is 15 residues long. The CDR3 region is CSASKGTGDSNIQYF. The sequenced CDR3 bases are TGCAGTGCTAGTAAGGGAACAGGGGATTCGAACATT.

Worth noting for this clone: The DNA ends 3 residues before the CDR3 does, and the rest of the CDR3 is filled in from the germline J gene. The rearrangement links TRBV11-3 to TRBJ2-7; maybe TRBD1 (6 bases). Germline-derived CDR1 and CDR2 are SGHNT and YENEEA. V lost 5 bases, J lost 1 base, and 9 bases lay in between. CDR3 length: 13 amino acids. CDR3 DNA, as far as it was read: TGTGCCAGCAGCCCAGGACAGTCCTACGAG. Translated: CASSPGQSYE. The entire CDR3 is CASSPGQSYEQYF. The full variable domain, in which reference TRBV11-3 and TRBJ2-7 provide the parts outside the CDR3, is EAGVVQSPRYKIIEKKQPVAFWCNPISGHNTLYWYLQNLGQGPELLIRYENEEAVDDSQLPKDRFSAERLKGVDSTLKIQPAELGDSAVYLCASSPGQSYEQYFGPGTRLTVT.

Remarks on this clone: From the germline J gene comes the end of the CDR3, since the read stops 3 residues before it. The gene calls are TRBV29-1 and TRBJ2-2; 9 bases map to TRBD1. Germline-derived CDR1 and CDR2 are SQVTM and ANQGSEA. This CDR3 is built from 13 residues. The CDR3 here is CSARTGVLEKLFF. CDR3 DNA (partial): TGCAGCGCGCGGACAGGGGTTTTAGAAAAG.

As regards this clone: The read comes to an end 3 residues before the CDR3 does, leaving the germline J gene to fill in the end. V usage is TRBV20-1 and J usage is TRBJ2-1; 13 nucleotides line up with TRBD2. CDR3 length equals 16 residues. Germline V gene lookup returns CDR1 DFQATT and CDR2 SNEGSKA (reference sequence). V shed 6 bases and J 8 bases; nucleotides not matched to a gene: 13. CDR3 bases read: TGCAGTGCGCTCGCAGGGACTAGCGGGATTAGGGATGAG. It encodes CSALAGTSGIRDE. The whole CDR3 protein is CSALAGTSGIRDEQFF.

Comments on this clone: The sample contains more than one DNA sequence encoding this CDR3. CDR3 in amino acids: CASSVGQSTYGYTF. Partial CDR3 DNA: TGTGCCAGCAGTGTGGGCCAATCGACCTATGGC. The rearrangement uses TRBV6-1 and TRBJ1-2, with D uncertain. From the germline J gene comes the end of the CDR3, since the read stops 3 residues before it. Per the germline V gene, CDR1 is MNHNS and CDR2 is SASEGT. The CDR3 extends over 14 amino acids. V was clipped by 4 bases and J by 4 bases, with 13 bases between them.

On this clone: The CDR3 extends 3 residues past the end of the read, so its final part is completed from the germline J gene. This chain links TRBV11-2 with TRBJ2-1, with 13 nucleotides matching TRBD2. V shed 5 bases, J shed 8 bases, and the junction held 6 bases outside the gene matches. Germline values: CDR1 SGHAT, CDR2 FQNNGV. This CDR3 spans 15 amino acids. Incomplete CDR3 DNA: TGTGCCAGCAGCCCCTGGACTAGCGGGAGTTATGAG. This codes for CASSPWTSGSYE. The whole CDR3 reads CASSPWTSGSYEQFF.

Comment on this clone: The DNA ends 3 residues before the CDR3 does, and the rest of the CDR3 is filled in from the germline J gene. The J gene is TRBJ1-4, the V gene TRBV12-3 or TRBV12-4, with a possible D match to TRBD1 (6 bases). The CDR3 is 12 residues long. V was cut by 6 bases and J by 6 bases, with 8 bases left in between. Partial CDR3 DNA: TGTGCCAGCAGCCGGACAGATGAAAAA. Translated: CASSRTDEK. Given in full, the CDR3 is CASSRTDEKLFF.

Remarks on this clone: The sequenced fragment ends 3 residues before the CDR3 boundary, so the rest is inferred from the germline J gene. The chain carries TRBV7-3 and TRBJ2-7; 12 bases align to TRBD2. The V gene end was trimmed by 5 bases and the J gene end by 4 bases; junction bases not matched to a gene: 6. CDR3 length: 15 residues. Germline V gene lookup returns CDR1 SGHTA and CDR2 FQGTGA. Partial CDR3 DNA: TGTGCCAGCAGCCAGGGACTAGCGGGCCTTTACGAG. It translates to CASSQGLAGLYE. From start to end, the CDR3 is CASSQGLAGLYEQYF.

The CDR3 sequence is CASSDLRLAEPRANQETQYF. The sequenced CDR3 bases are TGTGCCAGCAGTGACTTAAGGCTAGCGGAGCCTCGAGCCAACCAAGAGACG. V and J are TRBV6-4 and TRBJ2-3, with TRBD2 matching over 7 bases. Read sequence stops 3 residues before the CDR3 end, and the germline J gene provides the missing end. CDR3 size: 20 residues. The germline V gene encodes CDR1 MRHNA and CDR2 SNTAGT.

The CDR3 region is CASSVTSGGQETQYF. The sequenced part of the CDR3 DNA is TGTGCCAGCAGCGTGACTAGCGGGGGGCAAGAGACC. The rearrangement joins TRBV5-6 to TRBJ2-5; 13 nucleotides align to TRBD2. The read halts 3 residues ahead of the CDR3 end, with the missing end drawn from the germline J gene. J was trimmed by 2 bases and V by 4 bases; bases with no gene match: 2. CDR1 SGHDT and CDR2 YYEEEE come from the germline V gene. This CDR3 is 15 amino acids long. Using reference TRBV5-6 and TRBJ2-5 for the parts outside the CDR3, the full variable domain is DAGVTQSPTHLIKTRGQQVTLRCSPKSGHDTVSWYQQALGQGPQFIFQYYEEEERQRGNFPDRFSGHQFPNYSSELNVNALLLGDSALYLCASSVTSGGQETQYFGPGTRLLVL.

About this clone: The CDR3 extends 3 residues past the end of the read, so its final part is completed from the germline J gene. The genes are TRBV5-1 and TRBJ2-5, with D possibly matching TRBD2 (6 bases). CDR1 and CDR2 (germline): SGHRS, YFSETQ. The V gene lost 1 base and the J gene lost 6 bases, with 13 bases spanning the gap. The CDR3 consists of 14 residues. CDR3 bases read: TGCGCCAGCAGCTTGCGACAAGCGGGTCAGACC. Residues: CASSLRQAGQT. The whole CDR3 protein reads CASSLRQAGQTQYF.

The CDR3 sequence is CASSTESGGVEDTQYF. The covered CDR3 bases are TGTGCCAGTAGTACCGAGAGCGGGGGGGTTGAAGATACG. The chain combines TRBV19 with TRBJ2-3, with 10 bases fitting TRBD2. The CDR3 is cut off 3 residues early in the read; its end comes from the germline J gene. The V and J ends lost 4 bases and 5 bases, in that order; junction bases with no gene match: 9. The CDR3 spans 16 residues. Germline V gives CDR1 LNHDA, CDR2 SQIVND (reference sequence).

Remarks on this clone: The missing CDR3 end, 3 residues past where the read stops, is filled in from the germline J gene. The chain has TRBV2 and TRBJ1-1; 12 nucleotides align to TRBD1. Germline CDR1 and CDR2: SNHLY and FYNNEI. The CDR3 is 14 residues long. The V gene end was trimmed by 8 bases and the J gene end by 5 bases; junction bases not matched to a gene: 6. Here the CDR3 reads CASAGTGGRTEAFF. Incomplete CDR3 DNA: TGTGCCAGCGCCGGGACAGGGGGCAGGACTGAA.

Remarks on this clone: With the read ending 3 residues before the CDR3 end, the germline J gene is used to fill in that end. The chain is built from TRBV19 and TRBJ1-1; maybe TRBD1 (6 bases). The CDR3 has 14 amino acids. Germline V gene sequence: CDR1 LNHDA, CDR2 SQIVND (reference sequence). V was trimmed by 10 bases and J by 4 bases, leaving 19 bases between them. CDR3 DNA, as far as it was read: TGTGCCACCCTGAGGGGGGGCGGGGGCACTGAA. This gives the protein CATLRGGGGTE. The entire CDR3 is CATLRGGGGTEAFF.

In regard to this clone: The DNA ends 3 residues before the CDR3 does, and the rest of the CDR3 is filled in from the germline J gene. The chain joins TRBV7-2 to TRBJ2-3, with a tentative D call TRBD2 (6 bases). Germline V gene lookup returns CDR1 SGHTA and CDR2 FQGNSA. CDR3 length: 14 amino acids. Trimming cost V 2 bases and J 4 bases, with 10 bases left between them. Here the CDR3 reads CASSLLGEADTQYF. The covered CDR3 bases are TGTGCCAGCAGCTTACTAGGGGAGGCAGATACG.

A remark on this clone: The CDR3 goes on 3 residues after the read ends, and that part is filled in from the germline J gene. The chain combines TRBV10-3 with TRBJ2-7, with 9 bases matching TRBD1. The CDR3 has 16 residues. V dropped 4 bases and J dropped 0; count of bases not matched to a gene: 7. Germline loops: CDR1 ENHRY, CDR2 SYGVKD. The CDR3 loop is CAISALTGGSSYEQYF. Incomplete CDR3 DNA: TGTGCCATCAGTGCCCTGACAGGGGGTAGCTCCTACGAG.

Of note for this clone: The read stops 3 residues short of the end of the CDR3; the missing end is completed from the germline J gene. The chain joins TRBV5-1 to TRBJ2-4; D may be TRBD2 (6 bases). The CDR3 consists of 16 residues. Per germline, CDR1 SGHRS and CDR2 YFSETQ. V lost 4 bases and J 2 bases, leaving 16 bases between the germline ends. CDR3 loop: CASSTRLVKSKNIQYF. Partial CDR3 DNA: TGCGCCAGCAGCACCCGACTAGTCAAGTCCAAAAACATT.

This chain's CDR3 is CASTPGQNSYEQYF. The CDR3 bases that were read are TGTGCCAGCACCCCGGGACAAAATTCCTACGAG. V is TRBV19 and J is TRBJ2-7; TRBD1 is a possible D gene (6 bases). The missing CDR3 end, 3 residues past where the read stops, is filled in from the germline J gene. The V end lost 9 bases, the J end lost 1 base, and 16 bases lay between the germline ends. The CDR3 spans 14 residues. Germline V lookup: CDR1 LNHDA, CDR2 SQIVND (reference sequence).

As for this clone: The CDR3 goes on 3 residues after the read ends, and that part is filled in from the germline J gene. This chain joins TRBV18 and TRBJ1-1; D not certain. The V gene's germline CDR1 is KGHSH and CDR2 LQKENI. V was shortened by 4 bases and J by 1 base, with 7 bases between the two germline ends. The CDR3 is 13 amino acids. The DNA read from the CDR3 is TGTGCCAGCTCACTCAGACAGAACACTGAA. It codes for CASSLRQNTE. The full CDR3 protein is CASSLRQNTEAFF.

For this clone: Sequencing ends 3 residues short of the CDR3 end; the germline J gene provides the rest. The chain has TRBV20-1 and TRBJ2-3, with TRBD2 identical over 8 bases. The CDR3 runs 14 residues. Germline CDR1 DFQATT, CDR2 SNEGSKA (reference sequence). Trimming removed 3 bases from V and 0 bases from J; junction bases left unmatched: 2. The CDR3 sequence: CSARASGSTDTQYF. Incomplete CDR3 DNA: TGCAGTGCTAGGGCTAGCGGGAGCACAGATACG.

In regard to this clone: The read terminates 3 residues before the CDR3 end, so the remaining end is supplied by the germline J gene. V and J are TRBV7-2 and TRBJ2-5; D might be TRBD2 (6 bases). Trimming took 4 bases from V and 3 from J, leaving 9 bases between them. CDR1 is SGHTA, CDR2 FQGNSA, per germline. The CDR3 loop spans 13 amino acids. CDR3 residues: CASSWDFEETQYF. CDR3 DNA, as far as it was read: TGTGCCAGCAGCTGGGACTTCGAAGAGACC.

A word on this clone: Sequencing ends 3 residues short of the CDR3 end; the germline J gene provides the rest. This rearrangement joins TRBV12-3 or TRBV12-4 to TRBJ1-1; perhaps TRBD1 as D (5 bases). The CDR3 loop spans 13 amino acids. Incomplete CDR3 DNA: TGTGCCAGCAGTTTAAGGACGGGGGTTCAA. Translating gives CASSLRTGVQ. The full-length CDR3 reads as CASSLRTGVQAFF.

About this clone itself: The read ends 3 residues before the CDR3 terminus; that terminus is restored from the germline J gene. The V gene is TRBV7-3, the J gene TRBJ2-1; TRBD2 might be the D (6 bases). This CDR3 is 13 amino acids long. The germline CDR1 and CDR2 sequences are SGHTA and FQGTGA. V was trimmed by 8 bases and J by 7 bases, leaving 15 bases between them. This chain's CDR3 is CASGLGGENEQFF. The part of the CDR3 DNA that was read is TGTGCCAGCGGTCTCGGAGGGGAAAATGAG.

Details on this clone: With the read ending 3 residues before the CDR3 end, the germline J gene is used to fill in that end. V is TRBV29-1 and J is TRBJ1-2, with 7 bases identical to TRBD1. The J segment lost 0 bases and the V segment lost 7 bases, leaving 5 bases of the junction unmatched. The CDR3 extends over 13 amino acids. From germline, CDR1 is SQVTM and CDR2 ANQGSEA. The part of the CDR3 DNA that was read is TGCAGCGCTGGACAGGTAGCTAACTATGGC. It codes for CSAGQVANYG. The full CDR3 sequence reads CSAGQVANYGYTF.